A single sample gave rise to the 11 T cell receptor beta chains below, sequenced in a study of blood T cell repertoires in COVID-19. The data were produced by immunoSEQ multiplex PCR, yet TCRdb's version contains in-frame clones alone and is incomplete. Of 290,000 or so clones listed, about 82% are singletons. The sample was peripheral blood. All receptors derive from a man aged 50-59 years with active or convalescent COVID-19.

The chain is built from TRBV11-2 and TRBJ2-7; the match to TRBD1 covers 9 bases. The CDR3 length is 16 residues. Germline CDR1 is SGHAT and CDR2 is FQNNGV. J was trimmed by 5 bases and V by 0 bases; bases with no gene match: 8. The CDR3 spells CASSLDHRGRRDEQYF. In DNA, the CDR3 is TGTGCCAGCAGCTTAGACCACAGGGGGCGACGGGACGAGCAGTACTTC. Together with reference TRBV11-2 and TRBJ2-7, the CDR3 gives the full variable domain: EAGVAQSPRYKIIEKRQSVAFWCNPISGHATLYWYQQILGQGPKLLIQFQNNGVVDDSQLPKDRFSAERLKGVDSTLKIQPAKLEDSAVYLCASSLDHRGRRDEQYFGPGTRLTVT.

V is TRBV27 and J is TRBJ2-1, with TRBD1 matching 9 bases. The trim removed 8 bases at V and 8 bases at J, leaving 7 bases unmatched. Germline assignment: CDR1 MNHEY and CDR2 SMNVEV (reference sequence). The CDR3 runs to 13 residues. The CDR3 sequence: CASRDRVFDEQFF. CDR3 nucleotide sequence: TGTGCCAGCCGGGACAGGGTATTCGATGAGCAGTTCTTC.

The chain combines TRBV5-1 with TRBJ2-1; D possibly corresponds to TRBD2 (5 bases). The length of the CDR3 is 15 residues. V was shortened by 4 bases and J by 6 bases, with 17 bases between the two germline ends. Germline V CDR1 and CDR2: SGHRS, YFSETQ. CDR3 coding DNA: TGCGCCAGCAGCCCGCCTTCAACAGCGGCCAATGAGCAGTTCTTC. It is translated as CASSPPSTAANEQFF.

The J gene is TRBJ2-3, the V gene TRBV7-8, with a weak D call TRBD2 (6 bases). This CDR3 is built from 15 residues. The germline V and J ends were trimmed by 5 bases and 12 bases, with 24 bases remaining between them. Germline values: CDR1 SGHVS, CDR2 FQNEAQ. The CDR3 nucleotides are TGTGCCAGCAGCACCCGGGACTTTCCATCTCTTCATCAGTATTTT. This encodes CASSTRDFPSLHQYF. The complete variable domain, with remaining parts taken from reference TRBV7-8 and TRBJ2-3, reads GAGVSQSPRYKVAKRGQDVALRCDPISGHVSLFWYQQALGQGPEFLTYFQNEAQLDKSGLPSDRFFAERPEGSVSTLKIQRTQQEDSAVYLCASSTRDFPSLHQYFGPGTRLTVL.

This chain joins TRBV7-2 and TRBJ1-2; 12 bases are shared with TRBD1. The CDR3 spans 14 residues. CDR1 is SGHTA and CDR2 is FQGNSA in the germline V gene. V was clipped by 10 bases and J by 7 bases; unmatched bases: 10. The CDR3 DNA is TGTGCCACCCACCGGGACAGGGGGCTTAGTGGCTACACCTTC. Residues: CATHRDRGLSGYTF.

The chain uses TRBV2 and TRBJ2-1; 12 positions agree with TRBD2. Germline CDR1 and CDR2: SNHLY and FYNNEI. CDR3 length: 14 amino acids. Losses at the gene ends were 5 bases for V and 8 bases for J; bases not matched to a gene: 4. CDR3 coding DNA: TGTGCCAGCAGTTGGACTAGCGGGATTTATGAGCAGTTCTTC. Translated: CASSWTSGIYEQFF.

This clone was observed a few times. The chain combines TRBV7-9 with TRBJ2-7, with a weak D call TRBD1 (5 bases). The CDR3 totals 17 residues. Germline V gene lookup returns CDR1 SEHNR and CDR2 FQNEAQ (reference sequence). V lost 6 bases and J 3 bases, leaving 24 bases between the germline ends. The DNA for the CDR3 is TGTGCCAGCAGTTTTAAAACAGGTTCCCGAAATTTCTACGAGCAGTACTTC. This sequence encodes CASSFKTGSRNFYEQYF.

The V gene is TRBV19, the J gene TRBJ1-4; D unresolved. The CDR3 length is 14 residues. V lost 3 bases and J lost 7, with 12 bases in between. Germline CDR1 LNHDA, CDR2 SQIVND (reference sequence). The CDR3: CASSIGAGREKLFF. DNA for the CDR3: TGTGCCAGTAGTATCGGTGCGGGCCGTGAAAAACTGTTTTTT.

The chain links TRBV5-1 to TRBJ1-1, with TRBD1 identical over 8 bases. The V segment lost 0 bases and the J segment 5 bases; nucleotides outside the gene matches: 9. Germline CDR1 and CDR2: SGHRS and YFSETQ. The CDR3 has 16 residues. CDR3 DNA: TGCGCCAGCAGCTTGGCTGGGTCAACAGGGGGAACTGAAGCTTTCTTT. Encoded protein: CASSLAGSTGGTEAFF.

This chain connects TRBV5-1 to TRBJ1-4, with 7 bases fitting TRBD1. The J segment lost 4 bases and the V segment lost 3 bases, leaving 3 bases of the junction unmatched. The CDR3 runs 14 residues. CDR1 is SGHRS, CDR2 YFSETQ, per germline. The CDR3 region is CASSSGQINEKLFF. DNA of the CDR3: TGCGCCAGCAGCTCGGGACAGATTAATGAAAAACTGTTTTTT.

The chain employs TRBV9 and TRBJ1-1, with D unresolved. This CDR3 has 16 amino acids. V was clipped by 3 bases and J by 0 bases, with 15 bases between them. Germline CDR1 is SGDLS and CDR2 is YYNGEE. CDR3 protein: CASSALSARMNTEAFF. The CDR3, as DNA: TGTGCCAGCAGCGCCCTTTCCGCGCGCATGAACACTGAAGCTTTCTTT.